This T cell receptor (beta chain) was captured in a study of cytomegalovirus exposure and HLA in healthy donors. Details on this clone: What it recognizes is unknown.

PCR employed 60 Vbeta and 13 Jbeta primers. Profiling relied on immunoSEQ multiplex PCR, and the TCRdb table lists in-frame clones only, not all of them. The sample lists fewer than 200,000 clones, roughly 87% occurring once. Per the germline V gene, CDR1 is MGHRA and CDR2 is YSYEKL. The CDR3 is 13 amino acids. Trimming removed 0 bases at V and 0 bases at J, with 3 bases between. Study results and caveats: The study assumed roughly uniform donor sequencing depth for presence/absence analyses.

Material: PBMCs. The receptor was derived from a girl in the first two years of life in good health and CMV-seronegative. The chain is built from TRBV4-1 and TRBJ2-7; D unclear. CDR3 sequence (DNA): TGCGCCAGCAGCCAAGATATCTCCTACGAGCAGTACTTC. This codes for CASSQDISYEQYF.